These 18 T cell receptor beta chains share one sample of origin, sequenced in a study of blood T cells in healthy people across ages. The use of a sample-barcoded 5' primer and a J-beta primer mix characterized a second PCR of roughly 6 to 11 cycles. TCRdb re-called the 5' RACE reads with MiXCR, one entry per CDR3 protein. The sample yields over 1,500,000 distinct CDR3 sequences, about 50% seen once. The specimen sequenced was blood. These receptors all come from a woman between 40 and 50 years old in good health.

This clonotype has only one observation. The genes are TRBV19 and TRBJ1-1; no definite D call. V lost 5 bases and J lost 10, with 17 bases in between. CDR1 is LNHDA and CDR2 is SQIVND in the germline V gene (reference sequence). The CDR3 sequence is 13 residues long. CDR3 bases: TGTGCCAGTAGTCCGCGGCCCGATTCTGGAGCTTTCTTT. Its protein is CASSPRPDSGAFF.

This rearrangement joins TRBV7-2 to TRBJ1-4; D remains ambiguous. The CDR3 runs to 10 residues. CDR1 and CDR2 (germline): SGHTA, FQGNSA. Trimming removed 3 bases from V and 15 bases from J, with 8 bases in between. CDR3 sequence (DNA): TGTGCCAGCAGCTTTCCTGGGTTGTTTTTT. Translated: CASSFPGLFF.

This chain joins TRBV20-1 and TRBJ1-2; 7 bases agree with TRBD1. CDR1 DFQATT and CDR2 SNEGSKA come from the germline V gene (reference sequence). The CDR3 contains 11 residues. Trimming took 5 bases from V and 9 from J; bases not matched to a gene: 6. The CDR3 nucleotides are TGCAGTGCTTCGACAGGGACTAGCTACACCTTC. Translating it yields CSASTGTSYTF.

This clonotype was found a few times. The rearrangement uses TRBV27 and TRBJ2-4, with a possible D match to TRBD2 (5 bases). CDR3 size: 14 residues. Between the trimmed V and J ends, which lost 7 bases and 2 bases, there was a span of 12 bases. Germline CDR1 is MNHEY and CDR2 is SMNVEV (reference sequence). The CDR3 loop is CASNQRGTKNIQYF. CDR3 DNA: TGTGCCAGCAACCAACGGGGAACCAAAAACATTCAGTACTTC.

The chain is built from TRBV10-3 and TRBJ2-3, with 8 bases aligning to TRBD2. Looked up from germline, CDR1 is ENHRY and CDR2 is SYGVKD. The CDR3 spans 16 residues. V trimming: 0 bases; J trimming: 6 bases; junction bases outside the gene matches: 8. For the CDR3, the DNA is TGTGCCATCAGTGAGTCGATTAGCGGGGTCAGGGATACGCAGTATTTT. Its protein is CAISESISGVRDTQYF.

The chain combines TRBV5-1 with TRBJ2-2; 9 positions match TRBD1. The germline gives CDR1 SGHRS, CDR2 YFSETQ. The trim removed 2 bases at V and 1 base at J, leaving 6 bases unmatched. The CDR3 is 17 amino acids. The CDR3 sequence: CASSFEGTGWNTGELFF. As DNA, the CDR3 is TGCGCCAGCAGCTTCGAGGGGACAGGGTGGAACACCGGGGAGCTGTTTTTT.

The V and J genes are TRBV4-1 and TRBJ1-5; no clear D gene. The V gene's germline CDR1 is MGHRA and CDR2 YSYEKL. This CDR3 is built from 13 residues. V lost 1 base to trimming and J lost 9 bases, with 10 bases between them. CDR3 residues: CASSQGAGRPQHF. CDR3 nucleotides: TGCGCCAGCAGCCAAGGGGCCGGGCGGCCCCAGCATTTT.

This clonotype was seen a few times. The rearrangement joins TRBV7-9 to TRBJ2-1; possible D gene TRBD1, 5 bases. Germline CDR1 and CDR2: SEHNR and FQNEAQ (reference sequence). CDR3 size: 12 residues. Trimming removed 4 bases at V and 9 bases at J, with 10 bases between. The CDR3 reads CASSSPGFEQFF. Written as DNA, the CDR3 is TGTGCCAGCAGCTCCCCAGGGTTTGAGCAGTTCTTC.

Remarks on this clonotype: The junction does not match germline at one end; this may be a read error. V is TRBV28 and J is TRBJ2-5; 13 positions agree with TRBD2. The J call is doubtful: the DNA matches TRBJ2-7 better. Germline CDR1 MDHEN, CDR2 SYDVKM. The CDR3 has 18 residues. The chain's CDR3 is CASTYGLAGAVSSNEQYF. In DNA, the CDR3 is TGTGCCAGCACATACGGACTAGCGGGGGCCGTGAGCTCCAACGAGCAGTACTTC.

This clonotype was recorded once. The rearrangement uses TRBV6-5 and TRBJ2-1; D possibly corresponds to TRBD2 (5 bases). The length of the CDR3 is 16 residues. Germline CDR1 reads MNHEY; CDR2 reads SVGAGI. V lost 8 bases and J 0 bases, leaving 17 bases between the germline ends. The CDR3 nucleotides read TGTGCCAGCGGCCCAGCTTCCGCGGGCTCCTACAATGAGCAGTTCTTC. Translating gives CASGPASAGSYNEQFF.

The chain recombines TRBV5-1 with TRBJ1-1; 9 bases align to TRBD1. The V gene end was trimmed by 6 bases and the J gene end by 4 bases; junction bases not matched to a gene: 7. This CDR3 contains 14 residues. Germline V gene sequence: CDR1 SGHRS, CDR2 YFSETQ. CDR3 in amino acids: CASTSGTGSTEAFF. CDR3 nucleotide sequence: TGCGCCAGCACCTCGGGGACAGGGAGCACTGAAGCTTTCTTT.

The CDR3 DNA is TGCGCCAGCAGCCCTAAGAAGGCAGTGATCGCCGAGCAGTACTTC. It encodes CASSPKKAVIAEQYF. This chain joins TRBV5-1 and TRBJ2-7; D is uncertain. This CDR3 has 15 amino acids. Germline assignment: CDR1 SGHRS and CDR2 YFSETQ. Trimming left V 4 bases short and J 6 bases short, with 20 bases between.

This chain uses TRBV12-3 or TRBV12-4 with TRBJ2-7; 16 bases are a match to TRBD2. J lost 7 bases, V lost 4 bases, and 10 bases had no gene match. This CDR3 contains 17 residues. Here the CDR3 DNA reads TGTGCCAGCAGTTCGGGACTAGCGGGGGGGCCTAATGATGAGCAGTACTTC. Its translation: CASSSGLAGGPNDEQYF.

The CDR3 region is CASSKIGTQYF. CDR3 nucleotides: TGTGCCAGCAGCAAAATTGGGACCCAGTACTTC. The chain is built from TRBV21-1 and TRBJ2-7; the table's D call TRBD1 went unverified against the DNA. The J call may not be correct, given that the DNA end is closer to TRBJ2-5. TRBV21-1 is annotated as a pseudogene. The CDR3 has 11 amino acids.

The genes are TRBV5-1 and TRBJ2-3; tentatively, D is TRBD1 (5 bases). From germline, CDR1 is SGHRS and CDR2 YFSETQ. CDR3 length equals 14 residues. The V and J ends lost 6 bases and 2 bases respectively, with 13 bases between them. The CDR3 DNA reads as TGCGCCAGCAACCTAGGGGTTCTCACAGATACGCAGTATTTT. It yields the protein CASNLGVLTDTQYF.

For this clonotype: A read error may produce the germline difference seen at one junction end. V and J are TRBV15 and TRBJ1-5; D remains unclear. Germline V gene data show CDR1 as LNHNV and CDR2 as YYDKDF (reference sequence). The CDR3 runs to 15 residues. CDR3 sequence reads: CATSGRQSSYQPQHF. CDR3 nucleotide sequence: TGTGCCACCAGCGGGCGGCAGAGTAGCTATCAGCCCCAGCATTTT.

J is TRBJ2-6 and V is TRBV12-3 or TRBV12-4, with D unresolved. This CDR3 is built from 17 residues. Trimming stripped 7 bases from V and 1 base from J, with 17 bases between. CDR3 protein: CASTKNSAQSGANVLTF. CDR3 in DNA: TGTGCCAGCACCAAAAACTCGGCCCAGTCTGGGGCCAACGTCCTGACTTTC.

This clonotype was counted only a few times. J is TRBJ2-5 and V is TRBV7-2; D is unresolved. Germline loops: CDR1 SGHTA, CDR2 FQGNSA. This CDR3 is 15 amino acids long. V was trimmed by 4 bases and J by 6 bases, leaving 18 bases between them. CDR3 loop: CASSSSNSGRQTQYF. CDR3 nucleotides: TGTGCCAGCAGCTCCTCAAACTCCGGTCGGCAGACCCAGTACTTC.